The subject of this entry is one TCR beta chain. Data came from immunoSEQ multiplex PCR; TCRdb stores just in-frame clones and leaves some out. Found here are more than 45,000 clones, approximately 81% of them singletons; the top ten hold roughly 9.9%. The sample belongs to a study of OX40 agonist ivuxolimab in advanced cancers. Overall study: At around 81% male, the cohort had a mean age of approximately 60 years, ranging from roughly 20 to 90.

The CDR3 length is 16 residues. Germline V lookup: CDR1 SGDLS, CDR2 YYNGEE. Trimming pared 0 bases from V and 0 bases from J, leaving 9 bases between. Specimen: CD4+ or CD8+ T cells sorted from blood, collected in a trial of the OX40 agonist ivuxolimab. This clonotype originated in an adult with an advanced solid tumor such as melanoma, head and neck, liver or kidney cancer. The chain recombines TRBV9 with TRBJ1-4; the D gene is possibly TRBD1 (5 bases). The CDR3 reads CASSVAQAATNEKLFF. The DNA for the CDR3 is TGTGCCAGCAGCGTAGCACAGGCTGCAACTAATGAAAAACTGTTTTTT.